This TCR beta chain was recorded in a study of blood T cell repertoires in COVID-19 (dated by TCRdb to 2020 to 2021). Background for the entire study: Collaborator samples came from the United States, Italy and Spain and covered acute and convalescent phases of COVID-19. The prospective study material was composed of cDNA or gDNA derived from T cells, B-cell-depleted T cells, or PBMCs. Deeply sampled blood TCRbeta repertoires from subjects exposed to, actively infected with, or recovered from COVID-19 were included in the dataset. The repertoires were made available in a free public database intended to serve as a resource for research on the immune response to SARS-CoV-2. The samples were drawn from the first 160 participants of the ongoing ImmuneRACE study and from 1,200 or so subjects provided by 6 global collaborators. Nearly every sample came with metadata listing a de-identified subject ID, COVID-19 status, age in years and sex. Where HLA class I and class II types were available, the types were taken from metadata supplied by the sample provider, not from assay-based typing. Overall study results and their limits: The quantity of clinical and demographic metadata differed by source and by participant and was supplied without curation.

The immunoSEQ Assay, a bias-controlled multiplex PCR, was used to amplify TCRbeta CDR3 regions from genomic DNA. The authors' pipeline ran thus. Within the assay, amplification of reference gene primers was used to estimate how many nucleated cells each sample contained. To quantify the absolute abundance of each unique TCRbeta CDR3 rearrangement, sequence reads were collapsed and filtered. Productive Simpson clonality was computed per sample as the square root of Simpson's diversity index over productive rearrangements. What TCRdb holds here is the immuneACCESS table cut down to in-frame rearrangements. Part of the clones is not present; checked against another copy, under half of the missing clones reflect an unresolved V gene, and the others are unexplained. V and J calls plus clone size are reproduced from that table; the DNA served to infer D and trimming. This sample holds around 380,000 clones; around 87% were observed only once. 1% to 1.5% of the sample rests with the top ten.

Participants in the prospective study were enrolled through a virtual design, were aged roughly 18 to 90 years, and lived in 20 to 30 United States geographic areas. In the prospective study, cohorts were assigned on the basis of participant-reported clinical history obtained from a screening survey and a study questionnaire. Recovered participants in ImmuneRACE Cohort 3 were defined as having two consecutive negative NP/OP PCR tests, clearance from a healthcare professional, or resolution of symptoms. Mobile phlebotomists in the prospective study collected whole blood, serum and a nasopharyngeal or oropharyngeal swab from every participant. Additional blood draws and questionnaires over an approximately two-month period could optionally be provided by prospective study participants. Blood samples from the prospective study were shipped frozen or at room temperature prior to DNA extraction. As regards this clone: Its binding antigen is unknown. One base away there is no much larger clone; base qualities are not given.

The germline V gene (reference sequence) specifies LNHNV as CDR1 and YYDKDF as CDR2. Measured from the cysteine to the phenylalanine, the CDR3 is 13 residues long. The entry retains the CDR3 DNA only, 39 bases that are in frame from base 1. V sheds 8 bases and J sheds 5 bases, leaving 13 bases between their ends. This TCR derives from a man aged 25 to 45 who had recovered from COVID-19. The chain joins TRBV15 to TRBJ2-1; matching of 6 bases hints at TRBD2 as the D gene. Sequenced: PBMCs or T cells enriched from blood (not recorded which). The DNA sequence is TGTGCCACCGGTAGCGGTCGGGACAATGAGCAGTTCTTC. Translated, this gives CATGSGRDNEQFF.